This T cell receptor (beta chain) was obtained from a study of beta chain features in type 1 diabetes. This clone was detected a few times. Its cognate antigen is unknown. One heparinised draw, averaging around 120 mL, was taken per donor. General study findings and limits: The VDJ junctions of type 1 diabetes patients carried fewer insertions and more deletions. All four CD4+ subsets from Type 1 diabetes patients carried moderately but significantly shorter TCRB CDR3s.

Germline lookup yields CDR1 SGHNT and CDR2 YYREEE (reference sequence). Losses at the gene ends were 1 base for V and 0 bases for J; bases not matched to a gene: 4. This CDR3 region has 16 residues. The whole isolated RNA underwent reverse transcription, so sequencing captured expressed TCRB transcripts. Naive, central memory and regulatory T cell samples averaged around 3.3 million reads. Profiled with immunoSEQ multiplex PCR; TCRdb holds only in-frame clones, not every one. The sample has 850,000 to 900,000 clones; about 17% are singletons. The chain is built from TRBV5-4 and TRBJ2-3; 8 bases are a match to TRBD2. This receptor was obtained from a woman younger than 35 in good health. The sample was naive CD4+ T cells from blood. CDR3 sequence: CASSLLLAGSTDTQYF. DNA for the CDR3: TGTGCCAGCAGCTTGCTTCTAGCGGGTAGCACAGATACGCAGTATTTT.